The 24 T cell receptor beta chains presented below share a single source sample, sequenced in a study of blood T cell repertoires in COVID-19. Assay used: immunoSEQ multiplex PCR; TCRdb lists only in-frame clones, some missing. The top ten hold about 8.2% of the sample, which has fewer than 700,000 clones, around 90% seen once. The sample consisted of peripheral blood. The origin of the receptors is a woman in her fifties or sixties with COVID-19, enrolled during active disease.

This chain uses TRBV9 with TRBJ2-3; weak D call: TRBD2 (6 bases). V lost 1 base, J lost 0 bases, and 12 bases lay in between. The CDR3 runs to 16 residues. The V gene's germline CDR1 is SGDLS and CDR2 YYNGEE. This chain's CDR3 is CASSVLGGSSTDTQYF. The CDR3 region has the DNA TGTGCCAGCAGCGTACTCGGGGGTTCTAGCACAGATACGCAGTATTTT.

V gene TRBV28 combines with J gene TRBJ2-2; 11 bases fit TRBD2. CDR1 is MDHEN and CDR2 is SYDVKM in the germline V gene. J lost 5 bases, V lost 8 bases, and 13 bases had no gene match. This CDR3 is 17 amino acids long. DNA of the CDR3: TGTGCCAGCTATCGGGCTAGCGGGGGGCGGCGGACCGGGGAGCTGTTTTTT. Its protein is CASYRASGGRRTGELFF.

This clone was counted only a few times. The genes are TRBV5-1 and TRBJ1-1, with a weak D call TRBD1 (6 bases). The germline V gene has CDR1 SGHRS and CDR2 YFSETQ. Trimming removed 0 bases at V and 6 bases at J, with 12 bases between. The CDR3 sequence is 14 residues long. CDR3 DNA: TGCGCCAGCAGCTTGGGGTCAGGGGTCGCTGAAGCTTTCTTT. It encodes CASSLGSGVAEAFF.

The gene calls are TRBV6-5 and TRBJ1-1, with D possibly being TRBD1 (5 bases). Per germline, CDR1 MNHEY and CDR2 SVGAGI. Trimming shortened V by 7 bases and J by 3 bases, and 15 bases separated the two germline ends. The CDR3 contains 14 residues. Here the CDR3 reads CASKFRGGDTEAFF. In nucleotides, the CDR3 is TGTGCCAGCAAGTTTAGGGGCGGAGACACTGAAGCTTTCTTT.

The chain links TRBV18 to TRBJ1-6; a weak D match, TRBD1 (6 bases). Germline V lookup: CDR1 KGHSH, CDR2 LQKENI. The CDR3 loop spans 15 amino acids. V was cut by 5 bases and J by 0 bases, with 8 bases left in between. This chain's CDR3 is CASSTGSSYNSPLHF. Here the CDR3 DNA reads TGTGCCAGCTCAACAGGGAGCTCCTATAATTCACCCCTCCACTTT.

This chain uses TRBV5-1 with TRBJ2-7; TRBD2 aligns across 7 bases. The CDR3 contains 14 residues. Per germline, CDR1 SGHRS and CDR2 YFSETQ. J gave up 6 bases and V 5 bases, and 11 bases lay outside the gene matches. Written as DNA, the CDR3 is TGCGCCAGCAGGACGGGCAGCGGGGCCGGCGAGCAGTACTTC. Protein: CASRTGSGAGEQYF.

This chain links TRBV19 with TRBJ1-2, with 11 bases lining up with TRBD1. Germline CDR1 reads LNHDA; CDR2 reads SQIVND (reference sequence). The CDR3 spans 14 residues. Losses at the gene ends were 7 bases for V and 2 bases for J; bases not matched to a gene: 3. The CDR3 reads CASTRTGGNYGYTF. CDR3 in DNA: TGTGCCAGTACGCGGACAGGGGGCAACTATGGCTACACCTTC.

The chain is built from TRBV29-1 and TRBJ2-2; D is perhaps TRBD1 (5 bases). The CDR3 runs 13 residues. V was trimmed by 4 bases and J by 5 bases, leaving 11 bases between them. CDR1 and CDR2 (germline): SQVTM, ANQGSEA. The CDR3 DNA follows: TGCAGCGTTGGACTTGACAGAACCGGGGAGCTGTTTTTT. Protein product: CSVGLDRTGELFF.

This clone is a singleton in its sample. The chain couples TRBV5-4 to TRBJ2-6; maybe TRBD2 (6 bases). CDR3 size: 18 residues. Per the germline V gene, CDR1 is SGHNT and CDR2 is YYREEE (reference sequence). V was clipped by 4 bases and J by 4 bases, with 21 bases between them. CDR3 region: CASSRLAPAGSGANVLTF. CDR3 sequence (DNA): TGTGCCAGCAGCCGCCTTGCCCCGGCGGGGAGCGGGGCCAACGTCCTGACTTTC.

The V call is TRBV5-1, the J call TRBJ2-3; D ambiguous. The CDR3 loop spans 15 amino acids. V shed 0 bases and J shed 0 bases, with 8 bases lying between them. The V gene's germline CDR1 is SGHRS and CDR2 YFSETQ. The CDR3 bases are TGCGCCAGCAGCTTGGGACACACTAGCACAGATACGCAGTATTTT. Translating it yields CASSLGHTSTDTQYF.

The chain links TRBV7-3 to TRBJ1-1; TRBD1 is a possible D gene (6 bases). The germline gives CDR1 SGHTA, CDR2 FQGTGA. The CDR3 extends over 13 amino acids. The ends were cut back, 2 bases at V and 4 bases at J, with 8 bases in the middle. The CDR3 protein is CASSLQGSTEAFF. In nucleotides, the CDR3 is TGTGCCAGCAGCTTACAGGGGAGCACTGAAGCTTTCTTT.

This rearrangement joins TRBV9 to TRBJ2-7; 12 bases agree with TRBD2. The germline V gene has CDR1 SGDLS and CDR2 YYNGEE. Unmatched junction bases numbered 12, after V lost 4 bases and J lost 1 base. This CDR3 is 18 amino acids long. The CDR3 reads CASSPSRLAGGPSYEQYF. The DNA of the CDR3 is TGTGCCAGCAGCCCCAGTCGGCTAGCGGGGGGGCCATCCTACGAGCAGTACTTC.

V gene TRBV5-1 combines with J gene TRBJ2-7, with TRBD1 identical over 8 bases. Trimming at V came to 1 base and at J to 4 bases, leaving 4 bases not matched to a gene. This CDR3 is built from 14 residues. Germline loops: CDR1 SGHRS, CDR2 YFSETQ. The chain's CDR3 is CASSLQGARYEQYF. The CDR3 DNA reads TGCGCCAGCAGCTTGCAGGGGGCGCGTTACGAGCAGTACTTC.

This chain joins TRBV10-1 and TRBJ1-1; D call uncertain. This CDR3 region has 13 residues. V was cut by 5 bases and J by 4 bases, with 11 bases left in between. Germline CDR1 is WNHNN and CDR2 is SYGVQD (reference sequence). The CDR3 DNA reads TGCGCCAGCAGTAGTAACCGGGGCACTGAAGCTTTCTTT. Translated, it gives CASSSNRGTEAFF.

J is TRBJ1-2 and V is TRBV5-6; tentatively, D is TRBD1 (6 bases). Trimming took 0 bases from V and 4 from J, leaving 16 bases between them. The CDR3 length is 16 residues. The germline gives CDR1 SGHDT, CDR2 YYEEEE. CDR3 region: CASSLDGGGPVYGYTF. The CDR3 bases are TGTGCCAGCAGCTTGGATGGGGGCGGCCCAGTCTATGGCTACACCTTC.

The rearrangement joins TRBV11-2 to TRBJ1-1; 8 bases match TRBD1. The CDR3 runs 14 residues. Germline-derived CDR1 and CDR2 are SGHAT and FQNNGV. V was clipped by 4 bases and J by 1 base; unmatched bases: 2. The CDR3 is CASSWTGRNTEAFF. CDR3 coding DNA: TGTGCCAGCAGCTGGACAGGGCGGAACACTGAAGCTTTCTTT.

This chain uses TRBV28 with TRBJ2-7, with D possibly TRBD1 on 6 matching bases. Germline V gene data show CDR1 as MDHEN and CDR2 as SYDVKM. There are 12 residues in the CDR3. V shed 10 bases and J shed 3 bases, with 13 bases lying between them. The CDR3 DNA follows: TGTGCCATAAAGACAGGACACTACGAGCAGTACTTC. This sequence encodes CAIKTGHYEQYF. Using reference TRBV28 and TRBJ2-7 for the parts outside the CDR3, the full variable domain is DVKVTQSSRYLVKRTGEKVFLECVQDMDHENMFWYRQDPGLGLRLIYFSYDVKMKEKGDIPEGYSVSREKKERFSLILESASTNQTSMYLCAIKTGHYEQYFGPGTRLTVT.

CDR3 bases: TGCGCCAGCAGCCCCGGGACGCTAGCGGAGACCCAGTACTTC. Translating gives CASSPGTLAETQYF. The rearrangement links TRBV5-1 to TRBJ2-5, with D perhaps matching TRBD2 (6 bases). There are 14 residues in the CDR3. The germline V and J ends were trimmed by 4 bases and 5 bases, with 15 bases remaining between them. Germline CDR1 reads SGHRS; CDR2 reads YFSETQ.

The V and J genes are TRBV7-9 and TRBJ2-2; D may be TRBD1 (6 bases). Germline CDR1 reads SEHNR; CDR2 reads FQNEAQ (reference sequence). CDR3 length: 16 amino acids. Trimming cost V 0 bases and J 2 bases, with 10 bases left between them. Here the CDR3 DNA reads TGTGCCAGCAGCTTAGCCGGACAGAGTAACACCGGGGAGCTGTTTTTT. As protein: CASSLAGQSNTGELFF.

The chain uses TRBV6-6 and TRBJ2-6; 7 bases line up with TRBD1. CDR3 length: 17 residues. Germline trimming cut 5 bases from V and 2 bases from J; bases unmatched to any gene: 9. Germline CDR1 and CDR2: MNHNY and SVGAGI (reference sequence). This CDR3 is CASSPGQVVAGANVLTF. CDR3 in DNA: TGTGCCAGCAGTCCTGGACAGGTAGTCGCTGGGGCCAACGTCCTGACTTTC.

The V call is TRBV24-1, the J call TRBJ2-1; TRBD2 matches 13 bases. CDR1 KGHDR and CDR2 SFDVKD come from the germline V gene. The CDR3 contains 16 residues. V was pared by 4 bases and J by 8 bases, with 7 bases of the junction left unmatched. The CDR3 here is CATSDGGLAGKDEQFF. In nucleotides, the CDR3 is TGTGCCACCAGTGACGGGGGACTAGCGGGGAAAGATGAGCAGTTCTTC.

The genes are TRBV2 and TRBJ2-5, with TRBD2 matching over 7 bases. Germline CDR1 SNHLY, CDR2 FYNNEI. This CDR3 contains 13 residues. The trim removed 3 bases at V and 5 bases at J, leaving 3 bases unmatched. The CDR3 region has the DNA TGTGCCAGCAGTGACGGGGAGGGGGAGACCCAGTACTTC. This codes for CASSDGEGETQYF.

The CDR3 DNA is TGCGCCAGCAGTCAATCGAGGGGCCAGGGGGCGGGTGGCTACACCTTC. Translated: CASSQSRGQGAGGYTF. This chain joins TRBV23-1 and TRBJ1-2; 8 bases align to TRBD1. TRBV23-1 is classed as an ORF, of uncertain function. V shed 0 bases, J shed 7 bases, and the junction held 10 bases outside the gene matches. The CDR3 contains 16 residues.

V is TRBV27 and J is TRBJ2-2; D possibly corresponds to TRBD2 (5 bases). CDR3 length: 18 amino acids. V lost 2 bases and J 6 bases, leaving 22 bases between the germline ends. Germline V lookup: CDR1 MNHEY, CDR2 SMNVEV (reference sequence). The CDR3 DNA reads TGTGCCAGCAGTTTAAAGGGTCGCGGGCCCGCGGATTCCGGGGAGCTGTTTTTT. This encodes CASSLKGRGPADSGELFF.